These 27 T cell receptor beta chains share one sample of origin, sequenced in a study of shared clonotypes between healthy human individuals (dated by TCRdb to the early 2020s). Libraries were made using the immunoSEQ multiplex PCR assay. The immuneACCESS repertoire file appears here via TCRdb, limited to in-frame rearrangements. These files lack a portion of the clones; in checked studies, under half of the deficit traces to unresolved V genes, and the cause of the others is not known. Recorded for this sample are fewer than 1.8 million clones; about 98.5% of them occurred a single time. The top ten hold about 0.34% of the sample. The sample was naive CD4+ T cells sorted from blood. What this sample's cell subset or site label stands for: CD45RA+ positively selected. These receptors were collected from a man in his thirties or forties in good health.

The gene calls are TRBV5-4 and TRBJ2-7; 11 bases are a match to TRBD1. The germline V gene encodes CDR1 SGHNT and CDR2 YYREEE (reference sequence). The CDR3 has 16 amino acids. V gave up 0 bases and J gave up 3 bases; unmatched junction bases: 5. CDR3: CASSLASGTGGYEQYF. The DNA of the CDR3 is TGTGCCAGCAGCTTGGCATCCGGGACAGGGGGCTACGAGCAGTACTTC.

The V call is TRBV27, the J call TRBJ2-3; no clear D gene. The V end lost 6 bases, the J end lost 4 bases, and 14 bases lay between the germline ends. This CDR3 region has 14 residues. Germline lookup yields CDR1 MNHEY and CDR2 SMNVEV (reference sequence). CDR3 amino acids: CASSPEEEPDTQYF. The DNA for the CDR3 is TGTGCCAGCAGCCCCGAAGAGGAACCAGATACGCAGTATTTT.

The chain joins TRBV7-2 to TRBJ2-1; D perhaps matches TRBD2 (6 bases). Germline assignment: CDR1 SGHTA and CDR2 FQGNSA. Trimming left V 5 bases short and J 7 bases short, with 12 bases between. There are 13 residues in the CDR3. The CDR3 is CASSRRAGNEQFF. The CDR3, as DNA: TGTGCCAGCAGCCGTAGGGCGGGAAATGAGCAGTTCTTC.

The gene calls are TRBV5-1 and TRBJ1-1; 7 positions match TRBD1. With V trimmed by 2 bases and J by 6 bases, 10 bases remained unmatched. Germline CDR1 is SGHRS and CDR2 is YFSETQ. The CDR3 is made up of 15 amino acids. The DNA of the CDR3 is TGCGCCAGCAGCTTTCGAGGGACAGTTAGTCCTGAAGCTTTCTTT. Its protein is CASSFRGTVSPEAFF.

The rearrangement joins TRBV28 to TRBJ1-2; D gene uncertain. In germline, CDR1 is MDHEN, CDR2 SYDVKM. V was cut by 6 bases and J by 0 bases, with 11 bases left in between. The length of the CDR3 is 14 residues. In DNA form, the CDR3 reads TGTGCCAGCAGCTCAAATTGGGCTAACTATGGCTACACCTTC. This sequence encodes CASSSNWANYGYTF.

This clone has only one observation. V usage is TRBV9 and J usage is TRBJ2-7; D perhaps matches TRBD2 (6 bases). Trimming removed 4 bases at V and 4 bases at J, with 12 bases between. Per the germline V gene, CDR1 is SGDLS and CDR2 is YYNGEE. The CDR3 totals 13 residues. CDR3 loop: CASSQIGGYEQYF. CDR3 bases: TGTGCCAGCAGCCAAATCGGGGGTTACGAGCAGTACTTC.

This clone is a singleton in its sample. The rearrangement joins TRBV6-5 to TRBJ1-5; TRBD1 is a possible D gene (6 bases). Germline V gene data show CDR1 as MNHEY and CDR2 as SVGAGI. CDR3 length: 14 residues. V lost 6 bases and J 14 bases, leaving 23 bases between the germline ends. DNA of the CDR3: TGTGCCAGCAGCTCGGCCGGGGGGCGCGGGGTGGAGCATTTT. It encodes CASSSAGGRGVEHF.

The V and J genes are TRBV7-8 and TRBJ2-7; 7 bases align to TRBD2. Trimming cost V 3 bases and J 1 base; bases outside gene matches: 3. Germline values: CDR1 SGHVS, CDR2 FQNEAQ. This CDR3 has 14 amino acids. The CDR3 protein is CASSFGGRSYEQYF. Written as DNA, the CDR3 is TGTGCCAGCAGCTTCGGCGGGAGATCCTACGAGCAGTACTTC. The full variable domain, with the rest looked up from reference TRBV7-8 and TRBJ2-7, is GAGVSQSPRYKVAKRGQDVALRCDPISGHVSLFWYQQALGQGPEFLTYFQNEAQLDKSGLPSDRFFAERPEGSVSTLKIQRTQQEDSAVYLCASSFGGRSYEQYFGPGTRLTVT.

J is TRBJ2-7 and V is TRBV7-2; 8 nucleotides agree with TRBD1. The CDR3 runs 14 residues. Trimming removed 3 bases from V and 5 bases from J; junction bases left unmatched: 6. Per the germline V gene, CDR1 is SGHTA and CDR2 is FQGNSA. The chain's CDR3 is CASSFRDRLNEQYF. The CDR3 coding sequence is TGTGCCAGCAGCTTCCGGGACAGGCTAAACGAGCAGTACTTC.

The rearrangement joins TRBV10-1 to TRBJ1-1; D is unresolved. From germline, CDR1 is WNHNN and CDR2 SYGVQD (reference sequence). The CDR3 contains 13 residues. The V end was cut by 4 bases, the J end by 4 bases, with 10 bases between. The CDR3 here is CASSVARATEAFF. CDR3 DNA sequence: TGCGCCAGCAGTGTCGCCCGGGCCACTGAAGCTTTCTTT.

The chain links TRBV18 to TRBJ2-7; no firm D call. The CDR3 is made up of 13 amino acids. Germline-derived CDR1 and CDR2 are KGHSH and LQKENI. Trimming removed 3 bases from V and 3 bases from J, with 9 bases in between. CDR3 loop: CASSPIYRYEQYF. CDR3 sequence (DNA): TGTGCCAGCTCACCGATTTACCGCTACGAGCAGTACTTC.

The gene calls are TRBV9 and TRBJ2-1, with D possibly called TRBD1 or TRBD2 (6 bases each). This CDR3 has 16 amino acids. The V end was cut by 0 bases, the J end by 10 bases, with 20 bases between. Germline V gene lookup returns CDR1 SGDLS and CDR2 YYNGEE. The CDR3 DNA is TGTGCCAGCAGCGTAGCCCCGGACAGTCGGGGAGGCGAGCAGTTCTTC. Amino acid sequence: CASSVAPDSRGGEQFF. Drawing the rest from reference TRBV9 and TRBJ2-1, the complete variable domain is DSGVTQTPKHLITATGQRVTLRCSPRSGDLSVYWYQQSLDQGLQFLIQYYNGEERAKGNILERFSAQQFPDLHSELNLSSLELGDSALYFCASSVAPDSRGGEQFFGPGTRLTVL.

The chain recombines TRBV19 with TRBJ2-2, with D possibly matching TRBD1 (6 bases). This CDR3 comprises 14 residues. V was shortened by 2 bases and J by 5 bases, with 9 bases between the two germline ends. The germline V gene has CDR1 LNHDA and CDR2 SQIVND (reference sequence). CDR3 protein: CASSIQGNTGELFF. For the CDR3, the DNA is TGTGCCAGTAGTATACAGGGGAATACCGGGGAGCTGTTTTTT.

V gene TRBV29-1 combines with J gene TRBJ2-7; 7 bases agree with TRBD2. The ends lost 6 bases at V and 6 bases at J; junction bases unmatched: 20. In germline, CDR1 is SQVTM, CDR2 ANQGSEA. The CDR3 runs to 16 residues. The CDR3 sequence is CSVVSSGIGSMGEQYF. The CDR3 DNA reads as TGCAGCGTCGTCTCAAGCGGGATAGGGAGTATGGGCGAGCAGTACTTC.

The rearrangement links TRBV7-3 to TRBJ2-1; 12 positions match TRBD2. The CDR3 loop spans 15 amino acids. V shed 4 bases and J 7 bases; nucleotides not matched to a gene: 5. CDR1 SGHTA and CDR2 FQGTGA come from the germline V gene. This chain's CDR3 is CASSSLAGGPNEQFF. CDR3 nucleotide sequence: TGTGCCAGCAGCTCGCTAGCGGGAGGGCCGAATGAGCAGTTCTTC.

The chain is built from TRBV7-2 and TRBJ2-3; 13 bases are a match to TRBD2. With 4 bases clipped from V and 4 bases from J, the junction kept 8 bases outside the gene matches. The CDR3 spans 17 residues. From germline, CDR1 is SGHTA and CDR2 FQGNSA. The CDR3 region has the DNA TGTGCCAGCAGCTCACGGGGACTAGCGGGAAGGGCAGATACGCAGTATTTT. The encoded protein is CASSSRGLAGRADTQYF.

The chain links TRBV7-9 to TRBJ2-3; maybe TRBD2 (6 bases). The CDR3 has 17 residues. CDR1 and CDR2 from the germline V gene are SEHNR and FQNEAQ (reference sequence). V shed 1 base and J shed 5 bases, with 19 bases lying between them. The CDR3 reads CASSLDVGGPAVDTQYF. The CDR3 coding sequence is TGTGCCAGCAGCTTAGATGTCGGGGGACCTGCGGTAGATACGCAGTATTTT.

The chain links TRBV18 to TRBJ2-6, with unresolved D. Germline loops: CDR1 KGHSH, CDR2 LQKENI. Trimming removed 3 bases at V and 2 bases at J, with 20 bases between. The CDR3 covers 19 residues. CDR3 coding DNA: TGTGCCAGCTCACCCTTGACCCCGGGCGCATCCGCTGGGGCCAACGTCCTGACTTTC. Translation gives CASSPLTPGASAGANVLTF.

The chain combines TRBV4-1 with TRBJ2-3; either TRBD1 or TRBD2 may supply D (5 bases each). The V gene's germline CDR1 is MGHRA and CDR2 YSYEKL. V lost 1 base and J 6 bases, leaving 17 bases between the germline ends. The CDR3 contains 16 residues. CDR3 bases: TGCGCCAGCAGCCAAGTTGGGACCCCCGGATCGGATACGCAGTATTTT. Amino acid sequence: CASSQVGTPGSDTQYF.

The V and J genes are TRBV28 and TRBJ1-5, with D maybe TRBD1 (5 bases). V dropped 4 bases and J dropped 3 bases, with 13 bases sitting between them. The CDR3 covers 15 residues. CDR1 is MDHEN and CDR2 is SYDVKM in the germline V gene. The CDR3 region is CASSSTPGYNQPQHF. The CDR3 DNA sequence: TGTGCCAGCAGTTCTACCCCAGGGTACAATCAGCCCCAGCATTTT.

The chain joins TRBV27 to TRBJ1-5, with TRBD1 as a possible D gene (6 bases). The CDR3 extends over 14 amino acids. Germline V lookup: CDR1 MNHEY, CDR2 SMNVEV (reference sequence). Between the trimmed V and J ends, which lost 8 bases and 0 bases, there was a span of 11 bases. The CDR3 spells CASRGGLSNQPQHF. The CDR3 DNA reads TGTGCCAGCCGTGGGGGCCTTAGCAATCAGCCCCAGCATTTT.

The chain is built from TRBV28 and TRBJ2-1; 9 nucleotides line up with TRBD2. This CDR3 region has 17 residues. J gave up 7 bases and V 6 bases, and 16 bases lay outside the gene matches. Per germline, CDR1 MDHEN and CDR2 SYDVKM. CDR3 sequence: CASRIKGGRAFGNEQFF. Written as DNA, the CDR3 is TGTGCCAGCAGAATAAAGGGCGGGAGGGCCTTCGGGAATGAGCAGTTCTTC.

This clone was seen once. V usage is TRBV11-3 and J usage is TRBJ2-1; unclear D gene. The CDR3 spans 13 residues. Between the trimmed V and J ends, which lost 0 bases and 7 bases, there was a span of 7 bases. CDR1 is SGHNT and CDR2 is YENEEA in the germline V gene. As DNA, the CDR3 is TGTGCCAGCAGCTTAGAGGGCCCTAATGAGCAGTTCTTC. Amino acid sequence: CASSLEGPNEQFF. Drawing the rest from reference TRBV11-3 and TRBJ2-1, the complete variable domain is EAGVVQSPRYKIIEKKQPVAFWCNPISGHNTLYWYLQNLGQGPELLIRYENEEAVDDSQLPKDRFSAERLKGVDSTLKIQPAELGDSAVYLCASSLEGPNEQFFGPGTRLTVL.

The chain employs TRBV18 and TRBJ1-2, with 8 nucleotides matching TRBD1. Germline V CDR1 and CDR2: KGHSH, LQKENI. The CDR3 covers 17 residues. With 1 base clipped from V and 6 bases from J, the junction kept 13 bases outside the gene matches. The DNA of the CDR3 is TGTGCCAGCTCACCACGCCACCAGAGGCAGGGGGCGAATGGCTACACCTTC. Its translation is CASSPRHQRQGANGYTF.

The CDR3 loop is CASSEYLGSNGYTF. The DNA for the CDR3 is TGTGCCAGCAGTGAATATTTGGGATCGAATGGCTACACCTTC. The chain has TRBV25-1 and TRBJ1-2; unclear D gene. V was trimmed by 0 bases and J by 6 bases, leaving 11 bases between them. Germline V gene lookup returns CDR1 MGHDK and CDR2 SYGVNS. The CDR3 extends over 14 amino acids.

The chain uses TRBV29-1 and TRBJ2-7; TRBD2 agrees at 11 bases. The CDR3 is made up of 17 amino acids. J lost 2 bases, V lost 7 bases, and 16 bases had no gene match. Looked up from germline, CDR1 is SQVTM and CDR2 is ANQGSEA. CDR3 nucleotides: TGCAGCGCCTCGCGGCTAGCGGGAGGAGAGAGCCCCTACGAGCAGTACTTC. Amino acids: CSASRLAGGESPYEQYF.

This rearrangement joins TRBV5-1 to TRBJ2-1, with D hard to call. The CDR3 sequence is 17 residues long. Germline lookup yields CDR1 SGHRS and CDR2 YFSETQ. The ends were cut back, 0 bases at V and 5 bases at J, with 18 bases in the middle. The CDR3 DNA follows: TGCGCCAGCAGCTTGGAAGGGCCACAGATAAGAAACAATGAGCAGTTCTTC. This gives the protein CASSLEGPQIRNNEQFF.